This T cell receptor (beta chain) was identified in a study of T cells in Graves' hyperthyroidism and ophthalmopathy (dated by TCRdb to the late 2010s). At the level of the whole study: Peripheral blood samples were taken at the time of initial diagnosis, prior to any treatment. TCR V-J signatures able to tell the groups apart were searched for in a discovery cohort of some 100 patients, of whom over 40 had Graves' ophthalmopathy and 55 to 60 had stable Graves' hyperthyroidism. An independent validation cohort of some 18 hyperthyroidism patients and some 15 patients who later progressed to ophthalmopathy tested prospective prediction of ophthalmopathy. The approximately 100 discovery patients were randomly divided into training and test sets at a 7:3 ratio. Thyroid tissue and blood T-cell repertoires from about six Graves' hyperthyroidism patients were also compared in the study. Once sampling was done, hyperthyroidism patients were given methimazole at a starting dose of 30 mg daily, whereas ophthalmopathy patients were given high-dose intravenous methylprednisolone. The paper describes TCR Vbeta CDR3 sequencing of more than 120 peripheral blood samples, made up of about 40 ophthalmopathy patients, some 76 hyperthyroidism patients and about 17 progressor patients.

Study-wide conclusions, independent of this receptor: Most expanded thyroid clonotypes (frequency above 0.001) were also found in blood, which suggests that blood repertoires may mirror thyroid immune responses. No statistical method was used to set the sample size in advance, and investigators knew the group allocation. In validation, the model predicted progression to ophthalmopathy with around 71% sensitivity and around 72% specificity, a median of around six months before onset. Ophthalmopathy was separated from stable hyperthyroidism by a 13 V-J signature model, with around 90% sensitivity and roughly 81% specificity obtained in cross-validation and 80%/75% obtained in testing.

With respect to this clonotype: Its antigen is not yet known. Base qualities are not provided; no much larger clone lies one nucleotide away.

Stable Graves' hyperthyroidism was defined as the absence of progression to ophthalmopathy over 18 months of follow-up. Hyperthyroidism patients were newly diagnosed, had a disease duration of under 2 months, and were aged 18 to 65 years. The study excluded patients with uncontrolled infections, other autoimmune diseases, pregnancy or lactation. Diagnoses relied on clinical symptoms, serum thyroxine and TRAb, thyroid ultrasound and orbital computed tomography. PBMCs were separated from around 9.1 ml of fresh peripheral blood using Ficoll-Paque density gradient centrifugation. Total RNA was extracted using Trizol reagent, and RNA quality was assessed on an Agilent 2100 Bioanalyzer. CDR1 and CDR2, looked up from the germline V gene (reference sequence), are SEHNR and FQNEAQ. The CDR3 has 15 amino acids, counting the end cysteine and phenylalanine. Just CDR3 DNA is preserved here, 45 bases in frame from base 1. The germline V and J ends show losses of 3 bases and 9 bases respectively, and no gene match explains 11 bases of the junction.

TCR beta CDR3 regions were amplified from RNA transcripts. The first round of RT-PCR for the TCR CDR3 was performed with the HTBI primer set and the Qiagen OneStep RT-PCR kit. A second multiplex PCR round built the libraries, followed by size selection and purification. Sequencing of the libraries was done on an Illumina HiSeq2000 using paired-end 100 bp reads. As for how the authors treated the data: Raw data were processed with SOAPnuke, discarding reads with adapters, uncalled bases, mean Phred below 15, or no exact constant-primer or identifier match. High-quality paired reads were merged with COPE v1.2.5, and unique nucleotide sequences were defined as clonotypes. MiTCR v1.1 was used to align the clonotypes against IMGT TRBV, TRBD and TRBJ reference segments. Analysis was restricted to V-J combinations with a frequency above 0.0001, which covered approximately 99% of repertoires. A TCS score was defined as the ratio between F50 (clonal expansion) and ExV (chaos), using BLOSUM62-based TCRdist between CDR3 peptides within each V-J. Welch's t-statistics and random forest reduced 500 to 550 V-J features to roughly 13, which were used in a naive Bayes classifier (R e1071). TCRdb ran its own pipeline on the public reads, namely fastp trimming at Q25 and MiXCR clone calling, and kept in-frame beta chains. Entries that share a CDR3 protein sequence are merged under the most common genes and DNA. TCRdb's processing, not the authors', yielded these V and J calls. The sample profile shows 300,000 to 350,000 distinct CDR3 sequences; roughly 18% of them were found once. The ten largest make up around 47% of the sample.

The V and J genes are TRBV7-9 and TRBJ1-2; TRBD1 lines up with 9 middle nucleotides. Material: blood. The clonotype originates from a woman in her forties or fifties with Graves' hyperthyroidism. The CDR3 sequence is CASSFGDRATLSYTF. The DNA sequence reads TGTGCCAGCAGCTTTGGGGACAGGGCAACTTTAAGCTACACCTTC.